These 29 T cell receptor beta chains share one sample of origin, sequenced in a study of low-dose radiotherapy and immunotherapy resistance in tumors. Time point: before trial treatment. Both TCRalpha and TCRbeta chains were reverse transcribed with V-gene-specific primers. Amplification of TCRs used a constant-region primer and V-primer adapter for roughly 20 PCR cycles. TCRdb passed the reads through MiXCR, listing each CDR3 protein once. The sample consists of over 55,000 distinct CDR3 sequences, roughly 31% of them appearing once. The sample was PBMCs, taken before treatment. These receptors all come from a female donor with ovarian cancer.

This clonotype was counted ten times or more. J is TRBJ1-2 and V is TRBV7-3, with 7 bases lining up with TRBD1. CDR1 and CDR2 from the germline V gene are SGHTA and FQGTGA. The CDR3 runs 16 residues. V trimming: 5 bases; J trimming: 4 bases; junction bases outside the gene matches: 13. CDR3 sequence: CASSPRQGPASYGYTF. The DNA for the CDR3 is TGTGCCAGCAGCCCGCGACAGGGACCGGCAAGCTATGGCTACACCTTC.

This clonotype was observed at least ten times. J is TRBJ2-4 and V is TRBV7-2, with a weak D call TRBD1 (5 bases). The CDR3 is made up of 15 amino acids. V shed 5 bases and J shed 1 base, with 12 bases lying between them. Germline V gene lookup returns CDR1 SGHTA and CDR2 FQGNSA. CDR3 loop: CASSEPGMAKNIQYF. CDR3 nucleotides: TGTGCCAGCAGCGAACCAGGGATGGCCAAAAACATTCAGTACTTC.

This chain joins TRBV4-3 and TRBJ1-5, with no clear D. The CDR3 is 14 amino acids. V lost 0 bases and J 3 bases, leaving 6 bases between the germline ends. From germline, CDR1 is LGHNA and CDR2 YSLEER. The CDR3 reads CASSQETYNQPQHF. CDR3 DNA: TGCGCCAGCAGCCAAGAAACATACAATCAGCCCCAGCATTTT.

This clonotype was picked up many times. The chain's CDR3 is CASSLEGGDTGELFF. CDR3 bases: TGTGCCAGCAGCCTTGAAGGGGGTGATACCGGGGAGCTGTTTTTT. The rearrangement uses TRBV9 and TRBJ2-2; a weak D match, TRBD1 (6 bases). V was trimmed by 4 bases and J by 5 bases, leaving 15 bases between them. This CDR3 contains 15 residues. The germline V gene encodes CDR1 SGDLS and CDR2 YYNGEE.

About this clonotype: This sequence is one base from a far larger clone and is likely a read error. The rearrangement uses TRBV6-6 and TRBJ1-1; 7 bases match TRBD1. CDR3 length: 14 residues. Germline V lookup: CDR1 MNHNY, CDR2 SVGAGI (reference sequence). The CDR3, as DNA: TGTTCCAGCAGTACGGGACAGAGGAACACTGAAGCTTTCTTT. Its protein product is CSSSTGQRNTEAFF.

The chain uses TRBV5-1 and TRBJ2-7; D call uncertain. The V and J ends lost 1 base and 1 base respectively, with 9 bases between them. CDR1 is SGHRS, CDR2 YFSETQ, per germline. The CDR3 has 14 amino acids. CDR3 sequence: CASSLSSRSYEQYF. The CDR3 coding sequence is TGCGCCAGCAGCTTGTCGAGTAGATCCTACGAGCAGTACTTC.

This clonotype has more than one count but fewer than ten. The chain has TRBV28 and TRBJ1-5; 7 bases align to TRBD1. Germline loops: CDR1 MDHEN, CDR2 SYDVKM. The CDR3 sequence is 12 residues long. The junction had 4 bases not matched to a gene; V was cut back by 8 bases and J by 6 bases. CDR3 protein: CASQGVAQPQHF. The CDR3 DNA reads as TGTGCCAGCCAGGGGGTCGCTCAGCCCCAGCATTTT.

This clonotype was detected many times. The gene calls are TRBV6-1 and TRBJ2-5; D remains ambiguous. The CDR3 is 21 residues long. With 0 bases removed from V and 5 bases from J, the gap between germline ends came to 31 bases. Germline CDR1 reads MNHNS; CDR2 reads SASEGT. The CDR3 nucleotides read TGTGCCAGCAGTGAAGCCCCCCCTGTCGCGGTAGCCTCGGCTACAGATGAGACCCAGTACTTC. Amino acids: CASSEAPPVAVASATDETQYF.

This clonotype has a handful of counts. The V call is TRBV5-4, the J call TRBJ2-7, with 11 bases aligning to TRBD1. CDR1 SGHNT and CDR2 YYREEE come from the germline V gene (reference sequence). Trimming cost V 4 bases and J 8 bases; bases outside gene matches: 14. The CDR3 is 16 residues long. The chain's CDR3 is CASSPLTDRGLDKQYF. CDR3 nucleotides: TGTGCCAGCAGCCCGCTCACGGACAGGGGGCTGGATAAGCAGTACTTC.

This clonotype was counted ten times or more. The rearrangement uses TRBV7-9 and TRBJ2-5; D might be TRBD2 (5 bases). The CDR3 is 15 residues long. Trimming took off 5 bases at V and 6 bases at J, with 19 bases between the two ends. From germline, CDR1 is SEHNR and CDR2 FQNEAQ (reference sequence). In DNA form, the CDR3 reads TGTGCCAGCAGCCCTCACGGGAACCTCCCCCAGACCCAGTACTTC. Translated: CASSPHGNLPQTQYF.

There are many counts of this clonotype. This chain links TRBV9 with TRBJ2-5, with TRBD2 matching 12 bases. CDR3 length equals 17 residues. Per germline, CDR1 SGDLS and CDR2 YYNGEE. Germline trimming cut 2 bases from V and 5 bases from J; bases unmatched to any gene: 10. The CDR3 coding sequence is TGTGCCAGCAGCGTCAACCCTAGCGGGAGGGCCGGGGAGACCCAGTACTTC. Translating it yields CASSVNPSGRAGETQYF.

This clonotype appeared many times. V gene TRBV3-1 combines with J gene TRBJ1-1; weak D call: TRBD1 (6 bases). Germline values: CDR1 LGHDT, CDR2 YNNKEL (reference sequence). V was clipped by 6 bases and J by 1 base, with 9 bases between them. CDR3 size: 13 residues. CDR3 protein: CASSPGQNTEAFF. The CDR3 nucleotides read TGTGCCAGCAGTCCGGGACAGAACACTGAAGCTTTCTTT.

This chain uses TRBV6-2 or TRBV6-3 with TRBJ1-6; no clear D. V was trimmed by 0 bases and J by 3 bases, leaving 9 bases between them. CDR3 length equals 16 residues. Germline lookup yields CDR1 MNHEY and CDR2 SVGEGT. The CDR3 region has the DNA TGTGCCAGCAGTTACTCACGGGAGGGCTATAATTCACCCCTCCACTTT. This encodes CASSYSREGYNSPLHF.

This clonotype was seen a few times. This is likely an artifact of a read error, given a far larger clone one base away. The chain carries TRBV28 and TRBJ2-1, with D tentatively TRBD1 (6 bases). Looked up from germline, CDR1 is MDHEN and CDR2 is SYDVKM. The ends were cut back, 10 bases at V and 10 bases at J, with 17 bases in the middle. CDR3 length equals 12 residues. The CDR3, as DNA: TGTGCCACCTCGGACAGACTCTACGAGCAGTTCTTC. Its protein is CATSDRLYEQFF.

Regarding this clonotype: A read error is the likely source, as a far larger clone sits one nucleotide away. CDR3 sequence (DNA): TGTGCCAGCAGCCAGACAGTGAACACTGAAGCTTTCTTT. Amino acid sequence: CASSQTVNTEAFF. The chain employs TRBV11-3 and TRBJ1-1, with a weak D call TRBD1 (5 bases). Deletions cut 5 bases from V and 0 bases from J, with 7 bases between. The CDR3 runs to 13 residues. Looked up from germline, CDR1 is SGHNT and CDR2 is YENEEA.

This clonotype was counted a few times. The rearrangement links TRBV11-3 to TRBJ2-5; 13 bases align to TRBD2. There are 16 residues in the CDR3. Germline V gene sequence: CDR1 SGHNT, CDR2 YENEEA. V shed 5 bases, J shed 2 bases, and the junction held 5 bases outside the gene matches. CDR3 loop: CASSPRGLAGQETQYF. The CDR3 nucleotides read TGTGCCAGCAGCCCCAGGGGACTAGCGGGGCAAGAGACCCAGTACTTC. Together with reference TRBV11-3 and TRBJ2-5, the CDR3 gives the full variable domain: EAGVVQSPRYKIIEKKQPVAFWCNPISGHNTLYWYLQNLGQGPELLIRYENEEAVDDSQLPKDRFSAERLKGVDSTLKIQPAELGDSAVYLCASSPRGLAGQETQYFGPGTRLLVL.

In this sample, this clonotype is medium-sized. V gene TRBV28 combines with J gene TRBJ2-1; 8 bases match TRBD2. V shed 6 bases, J shed 6 bases, and the junction held 13 bases outside the gene matches. Germline V gives CDR1 MDHEN, CDR2 SYDVKM. The length of the CDR3 is 16 residues. CDR3 region: CASRLWAGGKPNEQFF. The CDR3 nucleotides are TGTGCCAGCAGGCTCTGGGCGGGGGGTAAACCCAATGAGCAGTTCTTC.

The chain recombines TRBV7-8 with TRBJ2-5; 13 bases fit TRBD2. The CDR3 length is 18 residues. Germline CDR1 and CDR2: SGHVS and FQNEAQ. Trimming cost V 3 bases and J 5 bases; bases outside gene matches: 12. CDR3 DNA sequence: TGTGCCAGCAGCTTGCGACTAGCGGGGGGACTCCGAGAGGAGACCCAGTACTTC. It specifies CASSLRLAGGLREETQYF.

The chain links TRBV25-1 to TRBJ2-3, with TRBD1 matching 10 bases. There are 15 residues in the CDR3. CDR1 is MGHDK, CDR2 SYGVNS, per germline. V lost 8 bases to trimming and J lost 1 base; unmatched junction nucleotides: 6. Here the CDR3 DNA reads TGTGCCAGCGGTCGACAGGGGGCAGGCACAGATACGCAGTATTTT. Amino acid sequence: CASGRQGAGTDTQYF.

This clonotype was counted ten times or more. The V call is TRBV28, the J call TRBJ2-4, with a possible D match to TRBD2 (6 bases). The V end lost 2 bases, the J end lost 2 bases, and 19 bases lay between the germline ends. Germline assignment: CDR1 MDHEN and CDR2 SYDVKM. The CDR3 consists of 18 residues. The CDR3: CASSLIRELLGTKNIQYF. In nucleotides, the CDR3 is TGTGCCAGCAGTTTAATTCGGGAGTTATTGGGGACCAAAAACATTCAGTACTTC.

The chain links TRBV14 to TRBJ2-2, with 8 bases matching TRBD1. The CDR3 has 16 amino acids. The V and J ends lost 4 bases and 15 bases, in that order; junction bases with no gene match: 19. Germline assignment: CDR1 SGHDN and CDR2 FVKESK. The CDR3 bases are TGTGCCAGCAGCCCGCTAGGACAGGGTACCAGGGAGCTGTTGTTTTTT. It encodes CASSPLGQGTRELLFF. The entire variable domain, with the rest obtained from reference TRBV14 and TRBJ2-2, is as follows: EAGVTQFPSHSVIEKGQTVTLRCDPISGHDNLYWYRRVMGKEIKFLLHFVKESKQDESGMPNNRFLAERTGGTYSTLKVQPAELEDSGVYFCASSPLGQGTRELLFFGEGSRLTVL.

This clonotype has only one observation. This chain uses TRBV6-2 or TRBV6-3 with TRBJ2-1, with 9 bases identical to TRBD2. V lost 2 bases and J lost 6; bases outside the gene matches: 20. This CDR3 comprises 20 residues. Per the germline V gene, CDR1 is MNHEY and CDR2 is SVGEGT. CDR3 in DNA: TGTGCCAGCAGTTACGATCCACAAGGGTTTTGGGCTAGCGGGGCCAATGAGCAGTTCTTC. This codes for CASSYDPQGFWASGANEQFF.

This clonotype was observed many times. The chain combines TRBV5-6 with TRBJ2-5; D is unresolved. The CDR3 runs to 13 residues. Between the trimmed V and J ends, which lost 4 bases and 5 bases, there was a span of 12 bases. From germline, CDR1 is SGHDT and CDR2 YYEEEE. CDR3 region: CASSPVARETQYF. Written as DNA, the CDR3 is TGTGCCAGCAGCCCGGTAGCACGGGAGACCCAGTACTTC.

This chain links TRBV10-3 with TRBJ2-3; 9 nucleotides align to TRBD2. Germline V gene data show CDR1 as ENHRY and CDR2 as SYGVKD. V was pared by 6 bases and J by 1 base, with 2 bases of the junction left unmatched. This CDR3 spans 14 amino acids. This CDR3 is CAIRRTSGTDTQYF. The CDR3 DNA reads as TGTGCCATCAGACGGACTAGCGGCACAGATACGCAGTATTTT.

This clonotype showed up many times. The chain recombines TRBV24-1 with TRBJ2-1, with D possibly TRBD2 on 5 matching bases. Trimming shortened V by 1 base and J by 11 bases, and 20 bases separated the two germline ends. The germline CDR1 and CDR2 sequences are KGHDR and SFDVKD. The CDR3 has 16 amino acids. The CDR3 here is CATSDFAGGLTPKQFF. CDR3 DNA: TGTGCCACCAGTGATTTTGCGGGTGGGCTCACCCCGAAGCAGTTCTTC.

As to this clonotype: The germline gene is not matched at one end of the junction; a read error may be the cause. The V and J genes are TRBV6-1 and TRBJ1-3, with a weak D call TRBD1 (5 bases). The CDR3 length is 19 residues. Germline V gene data show CDR1 as MNHNS and CDR2 as SASEGT. The CDR3 sequence: CASSAEKGALRTRGNTRYF. The CDR3 nucleotides read TGTGCGAGCAGTGCGGAAAAGGGAGCGCTTCGGACACGTGGAAACACCAGATATTTT.

This clonotype has just one count. The chain links TRBV28 to TRBJ1-2; the D is unclear. Germline assignment: CDR1 MDHEN and CDR2 SYDVKM. The CDR3 is 11 amino acids. The V end was cut by 4 bases, the J end by 8 bases, with 8 bases between. DNA for the CDR3: TGTGCCAGCAGTTGGGGATGGGGCTACACCTTC. Encoded protein: CASSWGWGYTF.

The CDR3 DNA sequence: TGTGCCAGCAGCCGCCAGCGGACAGGGGGGCACAATGAGCAGTTCTTC. Its translation is CASSRQRTGGHNEQFF. The J gene is TRBJ2-1, the V gene TRBV14; TRBD1 agrees at 10 bases. Trimming cost V 4 bases and J 5 bases; bases outside gene matches: 8. The CDR3 is 16 amino acids. CDR1 SGHDN and CDR2 FVKESK come from the germline V gene. The full variable domain, with the rest looked up from reference TRBV14 and TRBJ2-1, is EAGVTQFPSHSVIEKGQTVTLRCDPISGHDNLYWYRRVMGKEIKFLLHFVKESKQDESGMPNNRFLAERTGGTYSTLKVQPAELEDSGVYFCASSRQRTGGHNEQFFGPGTRLTVL.

This clonotype was counted many times. The rearrangement joins TRBV5-1 to TRBJ2-1; maybe TRBD1 (7 bases). The V gene lost 7 bases and the J gene lost 3 bases, with 17 bases spanning the gap. The CDR3 is made up of 15 amino acids. The germline V gene encodes CDR1 SGHRS and CDR2 YFSETQ. The CDR3 protein is CASALGGTDYNEQFF. The CDR3 coding sequence is TGCGCCAGCGCCCTAGGGGGGACAGACTACAATGAGCAGTTCTTC. The full variable domain, completed using reference TRBV5-1 and TRBJ2-1, is KAGVTQTPRYLIKTRGQQVTLSCSPISGHRSVSWYQQTPGQGLQFLFEYFSETQRNKGNFPGRFSGRQFSNSRSEMNVSTLELGDSALYLCASALGGTDYNEQFFGPGTRLTVL.